The 26 T cell receptor beta chains in this list originate from one sample, sequenced in a study of cytomegalovirus exposure and HLA in healthy donors (dated by TCRdb to the late 2010s). Library preparation used the immunoSEQ multiplex PCR assay. For the multiplex PCR, a mixture combining 60 forward primers for TCR Vbeta segments and 13 reverse primers for TCR Jbeta segments was used. TCRdb retrieved this table from immuneACCESS and kept in-frame rearrangements only. Not all clones are present; in checked studies, unresolved V genes account for under half, and no reason is known for the remainder. This sample's listing comprises 74,000 or so clones. The ten largest clones represent over 1.2% of the sample. The sequencing sample was made of PBMCs. All receptors derive from a woman in her sixties or seventies in good health and CMV-seronegative.

The V gene is TRBV30, the J gene TRBJ1-6; D gene unclear. Germline lookup yields CDR1 GTSNPN and CDR2 SVGIG (reference sequence). The length of the CDR3 is 15 residues. Deletions cut 1 base from V and 10 bases from J, with 17 bases between. Here the CDR3 DNA reads TGTGCCTGGAGTGACGGATCACTTCGGCGGTCACCCCTCCACTTT. As protein: CAWSDGSLRRSPLHF.

The chain couples TRBV6-1 to TRBJ2-7; weak D call: TRBD2 (6 bases). Germline CDR1 is MNHNS and CDR2 is SASEGT. CDR3 length: 15 residues. V lost 7 bases and J 0 bases, leaving 16 bases between the germline ends. CDR3 sequence (DNA): TGTGCCAGCAAACTCCACCGGGACTTCTCCTACGAGCAGTACTTC. Translating it yields CASKLHRDFSYEQYF.

The chain uses TRBV28 and TRBJ1-2, with 9 positions matching TRBD1. Per the germline V gene, CDR1 is MDHEN and CDR2 is SYDVKM. CDR3 length equals 17 residues. Losses at the gene ends were 5 bases for V and 4 bases for J; bases not matched to a gene: 14. The CDR3 sequence is CASSTWTGEVSGYGYTF. CDR3 coding DNA: TGTGCCAGCAGTACATGGACAGGGGAGGTTAGCGGCTATGGCTACACCTTC.

J is TRBJ2-7 and V is TRBV6-6; D is perhaps TRBD1 (5 bases). The CDR3 spans 11 residues. Germline CDR1 and CDR2: MNHNY and SVGAGI (reference sequence). The germline V and J ends were trimmed by 11 bases and 3 bases, with 11 bases remaining between them. DNA for the CDR3: TGTGCCGTAAGGGGTTTCTACGAGCAGTACTTC. Protein product: CAVRGFYEQYF.

The genes are TRBV18 and TRBJ2-1; 8 bases are shared with TRBD2. J was trimmed by 2 bases and V by 3 bases; bases with no gene match: 6. Germline-derived CDR1 and CDR2 are KGHSH and LQKENI. This CDR3 region has 16 residues. CDR3 in amino acids: CASSPRVSGAYNEQFF. The CDR3, as DNA: TGTGCCAGCTCACCCCGGGTTAGCGGGGCCTACAATGAGCAGTTCTTC.

A word on this clone: Germline and junction disagree at one end, which may indicate a read error. This sequence joins TRBV7-7 and TRBJ2-5; 10 bases line up with TRBD1. This CDR3 is built from 18 residues. CDR1 and CDR2 (germline): SSHAT, FNYEAQ (reference sequence). CDR3 in DNA: TGTGCTAGCAGCCTTTTGCTTTCTGACAGGGGGCGCGTAGAGACCCAGTACTTC. Translating gives CASSLLLSDRGRVETQYF.

The chain uses TRBV4-1 and TRBJ2-7, with D unclear. This CDR3 spans 15 amino acids. Germline CDR1 MGHRA, CDR2 YSYEKL. The germline V and J ends were trimmed by 2 bases and 2 bases, with 13 bases remaining between them. The chain's CDR3 is CASSQLSPATYEQYF. In DNA, the CDR3 is TGCGCCAGCAGCCAACTTTCACCAGCGACCTACGAGCAGTACTTC.

Here the CDR3 reads CASSITGGQETQYF. CDR3 DNA sequence: TGTGCCAGTAGTATAACGGGAGGGCAAGAGACCCAGTACTTC. V usage is TRBV19 and J usage is TRBJ2-5; TRBD2 matches at 8 bases. CDR1 and CDR2 (germline): LNHDA, SQIVND (reference sequence). With 2 bases clipped from V and 2 bases from J, the junction kept 1 base outside the gene matches. The CDR3 contains 14 residues.

The gene calls are TRBV25-1 and TRBJ1-2, with 7 nucleotides matching TRBD1. The V gene's germline CDR1 is MGHDK and CDR2 SYGVNS. The CDR3 is 13 residues long. With 6 bases clipped from V and 4 bases from J, the junction kept 5 bases outside the gene matches. The CDR3 bases are TGTGCCAGCAGCCATACAGGGGCCTATGGCTACACCTTC. It yields the protein CASSHTGAYGYTF.

The chain joins TRBV18 to TRBJ2-2, with 13 bases that match TRBD2. Per the germline V gene, CDR1 is KGHSH and CDR2 is LQKENI. V was pared by 8 bases and J by 1 base, with 7 bases of the junction left unmatched. The CDR3 is made up of 17 amino acids. In DNA form, the CDR3 reads TGTGCCAGCCGGACTAGCGGGAGTGACAGGAACACCGGGGAGCTGTTTTTT. It yields the protein CASRTSGSDRNTGELFF.

This chain links TRBV6-6 with TRBJ1-3; TRBD1 aligns across 8 bases. V shed 7 bases and J 2 bases; nucleotides not matched to a gene: 4. Germline V gene data show CDR1 as MNHNY and CDR2 as SVGAGI (reference sequence). The CDR3 has 14 residues. This CDR3 is CASTLQGAGNTIYF. The DNA of the CDR3 is TGTGCCAGCACCCTACAGGGGGCTGGAAACACCATATATTTT.

The chain joins TRBV19 to TRBJ2-7; no reliable D call. This CDR3 spans 13 amino acids. Trimming cost V 4 bases and J 2 bases, with 9 bases left between them. Germline V gene data show CDR1 as LNHDA and CDR2 as SQIVND (reference sequence). The DNA for the CDR3 is TGTGCCAGTAGTACCACAGTTGCCTACGAGCAGTACTTC. Amino acids: CASSTTVAYEQYF.

The rearrangement joins TRBV28 to TRBJ2-1; 8 nucleotides line up with TRBD1. The CDR3 length is 15 residues. Germline assignment: CDR1 MDHEN and CDR2 SYDVKM. Losses at the gene ends were 2 bases for V and 2 bases for J; bases not matched to a gene: 2. CDR3 in DNA: TGTGCCAGCAGTTTACGACAGGGGCCCTACAATGAGCAGTTCTTC. Protein product: CASSLRQGPYNEQFF.

The chain carries TRBV7-2 and TRBJ1-4; no definite D call. Germline V gives CDR1 SGHTA, CDR2 FQGNSA. The CDR3 is 13 amino acids. Deletions cut 5 bases from V and 10 bases from J, with 14 bases between. The chain's CDR3 is CASSLGRDPKLFF. Written as DNA, the CDR3 is TGTGCCAGCAGCCTAGGACGGGATCCAAAACTGTTTTTT.

This chain links TRBV6-5 with TRBJ2-7; possible D gene TRBD2, 5 bases. V shed 6 bases and J shed 0 bases, with 12 bases lying between them. Germline values: CDR1 MNHEY, CDR2 SVGAGI. The CDR3 is 14 amino acids. The CDR3 sequence is CASRSSGDSYEQYF. The DNA for the CDR3 is TGTGCCAGCAGATCTTCCGGGGACTCCTACGAGCAGTACTTC.

The CDR3 nucleotides read TGTGCCAGCAGCCTTAGCGGGAGGACCACCGGGGAGCTGTTTTTT. Translated, it gives CASSLSGRTTGELFF. The J gene is TRBJ2-2, the V gene TRBV7-6; 10 positions match TRBD2. Germline values: CDR1 SGHVS, CDR2 FNYEAQ. This CDR3 is 15 amino acids long. V lost 5 bases, J lost 4 bases, and 4 bases stayed unmatched.

The CDR3 nucleotides are TGTGCCTGGAGTGTAGGAGCGAGCACAGATACGCAGTATTTT. Its protein product is CAWSVGASTDTQYF. This chain joins TRBV30 and TRBJ2-3, with D uncertain. This CDR3 is built from 14 residues. The V gene lost 0 bases and the J gene lost 0 bases, with 7 bases spanning the gap. The germline gives CDR1 GTSNPN, CDR2 SVGIG (reference sequence).

This chain connects TRBV7-3 to TRBJ2-5, with a possible D match to TRBD2 (6 bases). CDR3 length: 16 amino acids. V was pared by 2 bases and J by 4 bases, with 17 bases between. Germline V gene sequence: CDR1 SGHTA, CDR2 FQGTGA. This CDR3 reads CASSLGGGNRGETQYF. CDR3 DNA sequence: TGTGCCAGCAGCTTAGGGGGAGGTAATAGGGGAGAGACCCAGTACTTC.

J is TRBJ2-7 and V is TRBV27; TRBD2 matches at 7 bases. In germline, CDR1 is MNHEY, CDR2 SMNVEV (reference sequence). With 2 bases clipped from V and 7 bases from J, the junction kept 14 bases outside the gene matches. There are 16 residues in the CDR3. The CDR3 loop is CASSLEYRGRGKEQYF. CDR3 bases: TGTGCCAGCAGTTTAGAGTACCGCGGGAGAGGTAAGGAGCAGTACTTC.

The gene calls are TRBV19 and TRBJ2-1; 7 bases map to TRBD2. The junction had 13 bases not matched to a gene; V was cut back by 4 bases and J by 4 bases. CDR1 and CDR2 from the germline V gene are LNHDA and SQIVND (reference sequence). The CDR3 has 17 amino acids. The CDR3, as DNA: TGTGCCAGTAGTAACCCGCAGGGAGGGGACTTTTACAATGAGCAGTTCTTC. Residues: CASSNPQGGDFYNEQFF.

V usage is TRBV28 and J usage is TRBJ2-5; TRBD1 matches 8 bases. J lost 3 bases, V lost 4 bases, and 1 base had no gene match. The CDR3 length is 13 residues. Germline V gene lookup returns CDR1 MDHEN and CDR2 SYDVKM. CDR3 DNA: TGTGCCAGCAGTTCGACAGGGGAAGAGACCCAGTACTTC. Its translation is CASSSTGEETQYF.

The chain combines TRBV11-2 with TRBJ2-5, with TRBD1 matching over 8 bases. The length of the CDR3 is 16 residues. With 3 bases clipped from V and 4 bases from J, the junction kept 10 bases outside the gene matches. The germline CDR1 and CDR2 sequences are SGHAT and FQNNGV. The chain's CDR3 is CASSLTGQGGGETQYF. The DNA for the CDR3 is TGTGCCAGCAGCTTGACAGGACAGGGTGGGGGAGAGACCCAGTACTTC.

The V gene is TRBV28, the J gene TRBJ2-7; TRBD2 agrees at 8 bases. CDR3 length: 14 amino acids. V gave up 6 bases and J gave up 6 bases; unmatched junction bases: 10. Germline assignment: CDR1 MDHEN and CDR2 SYDVKM. CDR3 coding DNA: TGTGCCAGCAGATCCAGCGGGAGAGGGGGCGAGCAGTACTTC. Its translation is CASRSSGRGGEQYF. Full variable domain (outside the CDR3, taken from reference TRBV28 and TRBJ2-7): DVKVTQSSRYLVKRTGEKVFLECVQDMDHENMFWYRQDPGLGLRLIYFSYDVKMKEKGDIPEGYSVSREKKERFSLILESASTNQTSMYLCASRSSGRGGEQYFGPGTRLTVT.

By frequency, this clone is medium-sized (0.01 to 0.1%). CDR3 nucleotide sequence: TGTGCCAGTAGTATAGATGGCGTGGCGGCTAGCTCTGGGGCCAACGTCCTGACTTTC. This encodes CASSIDGVAASSGANVLTF. The chain links TRBV19 to TRBJ2-6; no definite D call. Germline V gene lookup returns CDR1 LNHDA and CDR2 SQIVND (reference sequence). CDR3 length equals 19 residues. Trimming left V 0 bases short and J 0 bases short, with 15 bases between.

The chain recombines TRBV2 with TRBJ1-1; TRBD1 might be the D (5 bases). Trimming left V 5 bases short and J 0 bases short, with 10 bases between. The germline V gene has CDR1 SNHLY and CDR2 FYNNEI. This CDR3 comprises 14 residues. CDR3 protein: CASSRQPLNTEAFF. For the CDR3, the DNA is TGTGCCAGCAGTAGACAGCCACTGAACACTGAAGCTTTCTTT.

This chain connects TRBV13 to TRBJ2-5, with 7 bases aligning to TRBD2. TRBJ2-7 explains the end of the DNA better; the J call may be wrong. Per germline, CDR1 PRHDT and CDR2 FYEKMQ (reference sequence). CDR3 length equals 13 residues. CDR3 residues: CASSREGYYEQYF. CDR3 in DNA: TGTGCCAGCAGCAGGGAGGGCTACTACGAGCAGTACTTC.